A selection of T cell receptor beta chains follows, all from one sample in a study of blood T cell repertoires in COVID-19. The protocol was immunoSEQ multiplex PCR, while the TCRdb copy is restricted to in-frame clones and leaves out a portion. The repertoire has approximately 26,000 clones, 85% to 95% of them found once; the top ten carry 2.1%. Sequencing used peripheral blood. These receptors originate from a human donor in a cohort sampled during active COVID-19. The CDR3 runs from the conserved cysteine through the conserved F or W. The D gene is left open where the match is weak.

v_call	j_call	d_call	cdr3_aa	cdr3_nt
TRBV5-1	TRBJ2-7	TRBD1	CASSATDRGPYEQYF	TGCGCCAGCAGCGCCACTGACAGGGGGCCCTACGAGCAGTACTTC
TRBV5-1	TRBJ1-1	NA	CASSFGQTLGSTEAFF	TGCGCCAGCAGCTTCGGACAGACCCTGGGAAGTACTGAAGCTTTCTTT
TRBV5-1	TRBJ2-3	TRBD2	CASSLVAGSPTDTQYF	TGCGCCAGCAGCTTGGTAGCGGGCTCCCCCACAGATACGCAGTATTTT
TRBV12-3/TRBV12-4	TRBJ1-1	TRBD1	CASSLGGTGWAFF	TGTGCCAGCAGTTTAGGCGGGACAGGGTGGGCTTTCTTT
TRBV16	TRBJ2-3	TRBD1	CASSLGQLTDTQYF	TGTGCCAGCAGCCTGGGACAGCTCACAGATACGCAGTATTTT
TRBV7-9	TRBJ1-4	NA	CASSLAEINEKLFF	TGTGCCAGCAGCTTAGCCGAGATTAATGAAAAACTGTTTTTT
TRBV2	TRBJ1-1	NA	CASSEDGGAAFF	TGTGCCAGCAGTGAAGATGGCGGGGCGGCTTTCTTT
TRBV3-1/TRBV3-2	TRBJ1-5	NA	CASSSQLGQPQHF	TGTGCCAGCAGCTCTCAGCTAGGTCAGCCCCAGCATTTT
TRBV27	TRBJ1-1	TRBD1	CASSLSPQGELAEAFF	TGTGCCAGCAGTTTATCGCCCCAGGGGGAGCTTGCTGAAGCTTTCTTT
TRBV7-2	TRBJ1-2	TRBD1	CASSFSPGQGNYGYTF	TGTGCCAGCAGCTTTAGCCCCGGACAGGGGAACTATGGCTACACCTTC
TRBV5-7	TRBJ1-3	TRBD1	CASRLQGARGNTIYF	TGTGCCAGCAGGTTACAGGGGGCGCGAGGAAACACCATATATTTT
TRBV2	TRBJ1-5	TRBD1	CASTPGQAPNQPQHF	TGTGCCAGCACCCCGGGACAGGCCCCTAATCAGCCCCAGCATTTT